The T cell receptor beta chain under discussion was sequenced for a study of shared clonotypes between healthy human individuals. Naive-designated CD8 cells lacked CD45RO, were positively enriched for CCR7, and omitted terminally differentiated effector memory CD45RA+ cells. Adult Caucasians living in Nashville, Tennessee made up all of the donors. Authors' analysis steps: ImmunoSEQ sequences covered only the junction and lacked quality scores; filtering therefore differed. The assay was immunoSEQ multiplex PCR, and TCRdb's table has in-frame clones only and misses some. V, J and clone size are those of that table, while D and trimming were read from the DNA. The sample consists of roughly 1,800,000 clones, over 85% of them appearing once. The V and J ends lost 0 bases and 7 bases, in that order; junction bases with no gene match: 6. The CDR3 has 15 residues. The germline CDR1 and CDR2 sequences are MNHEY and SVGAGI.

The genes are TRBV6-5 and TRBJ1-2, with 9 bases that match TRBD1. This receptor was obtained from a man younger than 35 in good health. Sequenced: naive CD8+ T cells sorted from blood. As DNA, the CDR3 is TGTGCCAGCAGTTACTCGGAGACAGGGGGGGGTGGCTACACCTTC. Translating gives CASSYSETGGGGYTF.